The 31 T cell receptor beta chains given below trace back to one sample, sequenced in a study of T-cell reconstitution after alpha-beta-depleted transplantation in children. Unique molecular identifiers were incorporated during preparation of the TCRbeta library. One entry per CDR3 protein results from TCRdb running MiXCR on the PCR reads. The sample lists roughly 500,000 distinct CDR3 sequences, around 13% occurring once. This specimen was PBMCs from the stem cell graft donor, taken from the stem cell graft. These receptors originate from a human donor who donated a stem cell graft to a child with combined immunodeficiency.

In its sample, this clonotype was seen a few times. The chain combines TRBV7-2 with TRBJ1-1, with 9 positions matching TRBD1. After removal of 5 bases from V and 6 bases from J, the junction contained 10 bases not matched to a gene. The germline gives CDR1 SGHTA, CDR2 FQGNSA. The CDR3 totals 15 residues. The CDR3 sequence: CASSRGGQGNPEAFF. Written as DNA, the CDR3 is TGTGCCAGCAGCCGGGGGGGACAGGGTAACCCTGAAGCTTTCTTT.

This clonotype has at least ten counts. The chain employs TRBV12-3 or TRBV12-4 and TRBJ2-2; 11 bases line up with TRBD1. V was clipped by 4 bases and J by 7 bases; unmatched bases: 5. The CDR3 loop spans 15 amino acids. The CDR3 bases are TGTGCCAGCAGTTCCCGGACAGGGGGCAGCGGGGAGCTGTTTTTT. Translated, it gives CASSSRTGGSGELFF.

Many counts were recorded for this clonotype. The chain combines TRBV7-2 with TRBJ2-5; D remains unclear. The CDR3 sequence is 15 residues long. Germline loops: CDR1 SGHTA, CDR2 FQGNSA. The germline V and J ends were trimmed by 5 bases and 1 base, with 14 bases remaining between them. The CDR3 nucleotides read TGTGCCAGCAGCCTCATGCCTTTTGGCCAAGAGACCCAGTACTTC. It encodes CASSLMPFGQETQYF.

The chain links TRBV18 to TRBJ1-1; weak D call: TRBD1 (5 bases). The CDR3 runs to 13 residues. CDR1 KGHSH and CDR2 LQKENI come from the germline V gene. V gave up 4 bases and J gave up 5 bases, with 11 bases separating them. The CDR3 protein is CASSQGTVTEAFF. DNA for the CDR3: TGTGCCAGCTCACAAGGGACGGTGACTGAAGCTTTCTTT.

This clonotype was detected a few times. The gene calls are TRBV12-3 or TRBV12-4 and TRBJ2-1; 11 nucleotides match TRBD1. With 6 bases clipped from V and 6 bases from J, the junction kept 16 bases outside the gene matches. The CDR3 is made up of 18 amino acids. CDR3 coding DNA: TGTGCCAGCAGCCCACGAGCTAGCGGGACAGGGGGGTCCAATGAGCAGTTCTTC. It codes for CASSPRASGTGGSNEQFF.

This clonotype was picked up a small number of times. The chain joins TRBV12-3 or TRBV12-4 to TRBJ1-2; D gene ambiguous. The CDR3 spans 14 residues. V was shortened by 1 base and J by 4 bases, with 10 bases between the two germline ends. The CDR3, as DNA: TGTGCCAGCAGTTTAGGGCTAACCGTCTATGGCTACACCTTC. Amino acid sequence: CASSLGLTVYGYTF.

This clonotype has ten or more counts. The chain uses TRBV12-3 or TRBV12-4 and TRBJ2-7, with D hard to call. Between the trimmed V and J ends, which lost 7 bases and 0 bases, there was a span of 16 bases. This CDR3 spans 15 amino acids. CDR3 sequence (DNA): TGTGCCAGCAACCTAGGTAGCTCGAGCTCCTACGAGCAGTACTTC. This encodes CASNLGSSSSYEQYF.

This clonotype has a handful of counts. The CDR3 nucleotides are TGCAGTGCGATAAATAGCGGTTACTACGAGCAGTACTTC. Encoded protein: CSAINSGYYEQYF. V and J are TRBV20-1 and TRBJ2-7, with D perhaps matching TRBD2 (6 bases). CDR3 size: 13 residues. Germline V gene lookup returns CDR1 DFQATT and CDR2 SNEGSKA (reference sequence). The germline V and J ends were trimmed by 6 bases and 3 bases, with 15 bases remaining between them.

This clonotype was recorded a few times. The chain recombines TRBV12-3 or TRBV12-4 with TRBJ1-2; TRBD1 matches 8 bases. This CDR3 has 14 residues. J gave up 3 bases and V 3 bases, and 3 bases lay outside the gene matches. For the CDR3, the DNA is TGTGCCAGCAGTTTTGACAGGGGTGACTATGGCTACACCTTC. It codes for CASSFDRGDYGYTF.

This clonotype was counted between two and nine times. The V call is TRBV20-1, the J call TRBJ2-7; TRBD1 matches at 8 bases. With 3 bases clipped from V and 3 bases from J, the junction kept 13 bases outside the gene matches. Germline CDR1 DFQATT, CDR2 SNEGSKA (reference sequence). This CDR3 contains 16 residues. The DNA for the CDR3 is TGCAGTGCTAGGGACAGGGAAGGTCGGATAAGCTACGAGCAGTACTTC. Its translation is CSARDREGRISYEQYF.

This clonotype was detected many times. For the CDR3, the DNA is TGTGCCAGCAGCTTAAGCAGGGGAGGGATGAACACTGAAGCTTTCTTT. Encoded protein: CASSLSRGGMNTEAFF. The V call is TRBV7-9, the J call TRBJ1-1; D might be TRBD1 (6 bases). CDR3 length: 16 amino acids. V was pared by 2 bases and J by 0 bases, with 13 bases between. Germline loops: CDR1 SEHNR, CDR2 FQNEAQ (reference sequence).

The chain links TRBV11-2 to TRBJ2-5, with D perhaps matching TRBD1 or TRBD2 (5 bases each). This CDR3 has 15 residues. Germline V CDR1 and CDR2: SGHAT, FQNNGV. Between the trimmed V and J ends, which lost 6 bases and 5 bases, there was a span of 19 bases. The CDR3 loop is CASSSGGVGRETQYF. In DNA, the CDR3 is TGTGCCAGCAGTAGTGGTGGGGTGGGACGGGAGACCCAGTACTTC.

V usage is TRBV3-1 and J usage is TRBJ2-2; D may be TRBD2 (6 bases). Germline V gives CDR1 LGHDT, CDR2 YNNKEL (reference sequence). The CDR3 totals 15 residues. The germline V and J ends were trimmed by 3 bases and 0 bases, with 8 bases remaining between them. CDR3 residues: CASSHREANTGELFF. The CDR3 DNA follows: TGTGCCAGCAGCCATAGGGAGGCGAACACCGGGGAGCTGTTTTTT.

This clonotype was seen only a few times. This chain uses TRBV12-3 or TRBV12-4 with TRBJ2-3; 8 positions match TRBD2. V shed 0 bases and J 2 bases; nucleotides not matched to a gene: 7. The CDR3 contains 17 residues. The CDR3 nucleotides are TGTGCCAGCAGTTTAGCGCTAATAGCGGGAAACACAGATACGCAGTATTTT. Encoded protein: CASSLALIAGNTDTQYF.

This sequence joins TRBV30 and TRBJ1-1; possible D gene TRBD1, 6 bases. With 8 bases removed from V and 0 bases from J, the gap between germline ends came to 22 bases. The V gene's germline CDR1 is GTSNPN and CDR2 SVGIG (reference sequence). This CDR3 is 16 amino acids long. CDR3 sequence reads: CAQRHYSGHMNTEAFF. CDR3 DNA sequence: TGTGCCCAGAGACATTACTCGGGACACATGAACACTGAAGCTTTCTTT.

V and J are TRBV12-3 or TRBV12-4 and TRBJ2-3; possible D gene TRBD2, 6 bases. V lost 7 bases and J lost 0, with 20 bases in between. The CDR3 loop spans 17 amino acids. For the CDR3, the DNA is TGTGCCAGCAAGGCCCCGCTAGCGAAGACTAGCACAGATACGCAGTATTTT. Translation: CASKAPLAKTSTDTQYF.

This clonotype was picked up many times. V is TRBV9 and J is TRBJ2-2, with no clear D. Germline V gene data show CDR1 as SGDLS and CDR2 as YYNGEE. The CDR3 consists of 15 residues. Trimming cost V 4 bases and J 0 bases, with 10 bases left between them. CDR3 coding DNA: TGTGCCAGCAGCCCGCGGACCTCGAACACCGGGGAGCTGTTTTTT. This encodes CASSPRTSNTGELFF.

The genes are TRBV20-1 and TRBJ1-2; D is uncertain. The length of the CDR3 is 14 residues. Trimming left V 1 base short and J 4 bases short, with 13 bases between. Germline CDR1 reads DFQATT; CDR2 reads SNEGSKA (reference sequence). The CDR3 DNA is TGCAGTGCTAGAGTGGGCAGCCTACTCTATGGCTACACCTTC. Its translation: CSARVGSLLYGYTF.

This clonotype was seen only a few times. Here the CDR3 DNA reads TGTGCCAGCAGTGGTGACAGGGTTTCAGATACGCAGTATTTT. Residues: CASSGDRVSDTQYF. This chain joins TRBV12-3 or TRBV12-4 and TRBJ2-3; 7 positions agree with TRBD1. J was trimmed by 4 bases and V by 5 bases; bases with no gene match: 6. The CDR3 covers 14 residues.

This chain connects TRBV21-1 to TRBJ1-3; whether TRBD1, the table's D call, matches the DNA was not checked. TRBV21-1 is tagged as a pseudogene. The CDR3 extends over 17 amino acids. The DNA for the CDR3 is TGTGCCAGCAGCAGAGCCGACAGGGCAACTTCTGGAAACACCATATATTTT. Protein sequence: CASSRADRATSGNTIYF.

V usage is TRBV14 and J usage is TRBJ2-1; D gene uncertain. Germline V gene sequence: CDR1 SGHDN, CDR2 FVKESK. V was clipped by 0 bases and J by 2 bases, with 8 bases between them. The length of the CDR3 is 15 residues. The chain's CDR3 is CASSQEVRAYNEQFF. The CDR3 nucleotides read TGTGCCAGCAGCCAAGAAGTAAGAGCCTACAATGAGCAGTTCTTC.

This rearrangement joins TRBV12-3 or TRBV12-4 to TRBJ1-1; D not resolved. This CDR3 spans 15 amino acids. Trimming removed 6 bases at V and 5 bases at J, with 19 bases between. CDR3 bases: TGTGCCAGCAGCTCTAAAGTGGCCCCCCGGACTGAAGCTTTCTTT. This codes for CASSSKVAPRTEAFF.

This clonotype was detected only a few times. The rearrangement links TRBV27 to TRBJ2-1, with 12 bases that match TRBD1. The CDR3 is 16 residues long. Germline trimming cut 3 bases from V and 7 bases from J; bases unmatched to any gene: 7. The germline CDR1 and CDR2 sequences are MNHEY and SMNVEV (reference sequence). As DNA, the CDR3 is TGTGCCAGCAGTTTCTTTGGGACAGGGGGCGAAAATGAGCAGTTCTTC. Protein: CASSFFGTGGENEQFF.

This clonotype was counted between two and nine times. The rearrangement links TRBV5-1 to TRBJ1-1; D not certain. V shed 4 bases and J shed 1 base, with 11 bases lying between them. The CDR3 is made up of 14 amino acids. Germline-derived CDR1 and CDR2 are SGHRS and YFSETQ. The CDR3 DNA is TGCGCCAGCAGCCCGGGTGGCCCGAACACTGAAGCTTTCTTT. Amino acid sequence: CASSPGGPNTEAFF.

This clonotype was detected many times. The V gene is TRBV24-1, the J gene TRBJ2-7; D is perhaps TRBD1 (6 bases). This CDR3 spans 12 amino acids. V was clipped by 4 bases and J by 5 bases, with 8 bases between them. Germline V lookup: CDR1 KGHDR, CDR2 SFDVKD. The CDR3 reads CATSEDSNEQYF. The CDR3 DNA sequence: TGTGCCACCAGTGAGGACAGTAACGAGCAGTACTTC.

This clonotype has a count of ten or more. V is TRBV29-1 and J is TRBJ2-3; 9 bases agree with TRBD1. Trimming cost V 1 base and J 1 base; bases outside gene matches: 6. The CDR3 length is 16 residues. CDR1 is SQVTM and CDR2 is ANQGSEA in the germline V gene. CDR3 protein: CSVEARDRDGTDTQYF. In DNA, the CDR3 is TGCAGCGTTGAAGCCCGGGACAGGGACGGCACAGATACGCAGTATTTT.

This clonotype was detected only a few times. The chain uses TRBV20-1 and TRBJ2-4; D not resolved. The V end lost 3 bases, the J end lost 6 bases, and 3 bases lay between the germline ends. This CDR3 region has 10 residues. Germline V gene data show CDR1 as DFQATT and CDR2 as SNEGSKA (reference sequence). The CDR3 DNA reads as TGCAGTGCTAGCCTAAACATTCAGTACTTC. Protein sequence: CSASLNIQYF.

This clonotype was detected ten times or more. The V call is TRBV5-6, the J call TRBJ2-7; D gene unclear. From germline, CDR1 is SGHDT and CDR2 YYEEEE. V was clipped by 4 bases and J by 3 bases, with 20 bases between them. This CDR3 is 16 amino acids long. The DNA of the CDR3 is TGTGCCAGCAGCCCGCCCGTTCAGCAGATTTTCTACGAGCAGTACTTC. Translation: CASSPPVQQIFYEQYF.

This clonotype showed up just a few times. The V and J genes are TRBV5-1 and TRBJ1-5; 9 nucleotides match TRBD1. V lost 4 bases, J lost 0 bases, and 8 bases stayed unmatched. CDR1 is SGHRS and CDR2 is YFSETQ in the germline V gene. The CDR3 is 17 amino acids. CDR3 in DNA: TGCGCCAGCAGCCCGGGACAGGGCGTTTATAGCAATCAGCCCCAGCATTTT. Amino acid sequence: CASSPGQGVYSNQPQHF.

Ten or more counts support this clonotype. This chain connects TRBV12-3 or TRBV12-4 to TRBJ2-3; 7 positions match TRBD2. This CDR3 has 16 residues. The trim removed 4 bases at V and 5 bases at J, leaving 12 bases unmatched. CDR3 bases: TGTGCCAGCAGTTCCCCCGGGACTACCCCAATAGATACGCAGTATTTT. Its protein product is CASSSPGTTPIDTQYF.

CDR3 bases: TGTGCCAGCAGCCTCCAAACAGAGACCCAGTACTTC. Protein: CASSLQTETQYF. V is TRBV12-3 or TRBV12-4 and J is TRBJ2-5, with no clear D. The CDR3 loop spans 12 amino acids. Between the trimmed V and J ends, which lost 6 bases and 4 bases, there was a span of 9 bases.